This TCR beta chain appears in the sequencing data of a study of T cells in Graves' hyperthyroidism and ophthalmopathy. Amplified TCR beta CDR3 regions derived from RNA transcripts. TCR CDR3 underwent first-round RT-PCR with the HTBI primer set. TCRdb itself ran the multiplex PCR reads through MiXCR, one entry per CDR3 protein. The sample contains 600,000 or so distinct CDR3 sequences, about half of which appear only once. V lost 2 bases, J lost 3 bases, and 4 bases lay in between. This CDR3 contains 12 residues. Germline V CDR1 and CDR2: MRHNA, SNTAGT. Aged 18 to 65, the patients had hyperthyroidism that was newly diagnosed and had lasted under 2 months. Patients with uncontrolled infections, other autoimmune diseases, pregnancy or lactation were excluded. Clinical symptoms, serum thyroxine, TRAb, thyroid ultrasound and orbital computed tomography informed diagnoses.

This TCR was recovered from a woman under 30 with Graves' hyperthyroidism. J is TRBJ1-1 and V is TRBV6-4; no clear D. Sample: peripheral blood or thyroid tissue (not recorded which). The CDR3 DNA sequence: TGTGCCAGCAGTGACCCTCACACTGAAGCTTTCTTT. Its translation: CASSDPHTEAFF.